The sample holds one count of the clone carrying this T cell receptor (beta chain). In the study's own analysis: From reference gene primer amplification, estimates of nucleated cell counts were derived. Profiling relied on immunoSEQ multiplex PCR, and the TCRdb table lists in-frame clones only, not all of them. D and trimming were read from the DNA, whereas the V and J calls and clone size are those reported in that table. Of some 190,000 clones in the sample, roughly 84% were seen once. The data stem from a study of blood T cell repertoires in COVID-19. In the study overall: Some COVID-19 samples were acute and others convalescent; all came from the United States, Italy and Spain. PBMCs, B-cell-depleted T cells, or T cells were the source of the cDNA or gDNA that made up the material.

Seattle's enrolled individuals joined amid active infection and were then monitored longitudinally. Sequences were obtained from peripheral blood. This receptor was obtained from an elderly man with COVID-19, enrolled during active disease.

The CDR3, as DNA: TGTGCCAGTAGTCCGCGGGGTGGAGTTGGGTATTTT. This gives the protein CASSPRGGVGYF. The chain links TRBV19 to TRBJ2-3, with a possible D match to TRBD2 (6 bases). Germline V gene sequence: CDR1 LNHDA, CDR2 SQIVND (reference sequence). The length of the CDR3 is 12 residues. V was cut by 5 bases and J by 14 bases, with 17 bases left in between.